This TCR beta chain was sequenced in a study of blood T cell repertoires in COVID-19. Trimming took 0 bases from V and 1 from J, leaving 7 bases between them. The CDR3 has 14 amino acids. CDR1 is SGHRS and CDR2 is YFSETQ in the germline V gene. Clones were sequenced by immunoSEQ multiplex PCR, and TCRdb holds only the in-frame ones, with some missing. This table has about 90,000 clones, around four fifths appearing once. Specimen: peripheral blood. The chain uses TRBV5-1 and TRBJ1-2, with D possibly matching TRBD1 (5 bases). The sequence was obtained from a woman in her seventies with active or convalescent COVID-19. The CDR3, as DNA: TGCGCCAGCAGCTTGGGTGACAGTAACTATGGCTACACCTTC. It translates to CASSLGDSNYGYTF.